This TCR beta chain was recovered during a study of T cells after yellow fever vaccination. Template-switching 5'RACE yielded the TCR cDNA; a universal primer site and UMIs were added in the process. One entry per CDR3 protein, called by TCRdb with MiXCR from the 5' RACE reads. The sample consists of over 120,000 distinct CDR3 sequences, 5% to 8% of them appearing once. Trimming took off 2 bases at V and 4 bases at J, with 11 bases between the two ends. Germline-derived CDR1 and CDR2 are MNHEY and SVGEGT. The CDR3 runs 14 residues. This clonotype was counted many times. The sample was CD4+ T cells sorted from PBMCs, taken 10 days after the yellow fever booster vaccination. The rearrangement links TRBV6-2 or TRBV6-3 to TRBJ2-5; D uncertain. This sequence originates from a man in his thirties or forties who received the YFV17D yellow fever vaccine. CDR3 sequence: CASSYPEKAETQYF. CDR3 coding DNA: TGTGCCAGCAGTTACCCGGAGAAGGCAGAGACCCAGTACTTC.